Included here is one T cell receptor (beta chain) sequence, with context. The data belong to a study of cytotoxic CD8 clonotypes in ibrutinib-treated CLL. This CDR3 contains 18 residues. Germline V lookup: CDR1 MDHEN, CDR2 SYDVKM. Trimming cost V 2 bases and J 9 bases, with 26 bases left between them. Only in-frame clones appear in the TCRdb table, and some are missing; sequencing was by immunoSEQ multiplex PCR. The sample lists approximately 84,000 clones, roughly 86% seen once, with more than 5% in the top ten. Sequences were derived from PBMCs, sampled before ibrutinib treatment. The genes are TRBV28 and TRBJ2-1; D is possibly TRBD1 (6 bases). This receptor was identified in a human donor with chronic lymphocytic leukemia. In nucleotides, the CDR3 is TGTGCCAGCAGTTTACACCAGCGTCTGGCAGGGGTTGCTGGTGAGCAGTTCTTC. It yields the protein CASSLHQRLAGVAGEQFF.